Listed here are 8 T cell receptor beta chains from one sample, sequenced in a study of blood T cell repertoires in COVID-19. Profiling relied on immunoSEQ multiplex PCR, and the TCRdb table lists in-frame clones only, not all of them. The data contain a few hundred thousand clones, 80% to 90% of them singletons. The material sequenced was PBMCs or T cells enriched from blood (not recorded which). The source is a young woman who had recovered from COVID-19.

This chain links TRBV5-1 with TRBJ1-3; TRBD1 matches 10 bases. Germline V gene data show CDR1 as SGHRS and CDR2 as YFSETQ. The CDR3 sequence is 17 residues long. V lost 3 bases to trimming and J lost 2 bases; unmatched junction nucleotides: 8. For the CDR3, the DNA is TGCGCCAGCAGCTACGGGACAGGGGATTTTGCTGGAAACACCATATATTTT. Encoded protein: CASSYGTGDFAGNTIYF.

The chain carries TRBV3-1 (or the pseudogene TRBV3-2) and TRBJ2-2; TRBD2 matches at 11 bases. The CDR3 length is 17 residues. Germline V CDR1 and CDR2: LGHDT, YNNKEL (reference sequence). V shed 4 bases, J shed 2 bases, and the junction held 6 bases outside the gene matches. CDR3 sequence reads: CASSRFGTSGNTGELFF. The CDR3 coding sequence is TGTGCCAGCAGCCGATTCGGGACTAGCGGCAACACCGGGGAGCTGTTTTTT.

This clone was seen once. The rearrangement uses TRBV15 and TRBJ2-1, with 12 bases that match TRBD2. J gave up 10 bases and V 0 bases, and 10 bases lay outside the gene matches. The CDR3 has 17 residues. In germline, CDR1 is LNHNV, CDR2 YYDKDF (reference sequence). CDR3 amino acids: CATSRDLASGRDGEQFF. CDR3 in DNA: TGTGCCACCAGCAGAGATCTCGCTAGCGGGAGGGATGGGGAGCAGTTCTTC.

CDR3 in DNA: TGTGCCATCTCCTCTCCAGACACACCCTGGGAAGCTTTCTTT. It encodes CAISSPDTPWEAFF. The chain links TRBV10-3 to TRBJ1-1; D gene uncertain. CDR3 length equals 14 residues. Germline CDR1 and CDR2: ENHRY and SYGVKD. Trimming cost V 8 bases and J 8 bases, with 21 bases left between them.

V and J are TRBV15 and TRBJ1-1; TRBD1 matches at 7 bases. The germline V gene encodes CDR1 LNHNV and CDR2 YYDKDF (reference sequence). The ends lost 6 bases at V and 5 bases at J; junction bases unmatched: 12. The CDR3 covers 15 residues. In DNA form, the CDR3 reads TGTGCCACCAGACAAATACAGGGGTCGGAAACTGAAGCTTTCTTT. It codes for CATRQIQGSETEAFF.

This clone was detected once. A read error may account for a junction end that differs from germline. The chain combines TRBV19 with TRBJ1-2; unclear D gene. The germline V gene encodes CDR1 LNHDA and CDR2 SQIVND (reference sequence). The length of the CDR3 is 13 residues. CDR3 in DNA: TGTGCCAGTAGTATCCTCTCTAACTATGGCCACACCTTC. Its translation: CASSILSNYGHTF.

This clone was recorded once. The chain recombines TRBV15 with TRBJ2-7, with 8 bases that match TRBD1. CDR3 length: 17 amino acids. The V segment lost 3 bases and the J segment 2 bases; nucleotides outside the gene matches: 12. Per the germline V gene, CDR1 is LNHNV and CDR2 is YYDKDF (reference sequence). CDR3 residues: CATSSDRGGSLAYEQYF. The CDR3 bases are TGTGCCACCAGCAGCGACAGGGGCGGTAGCCTCGCCTACGAGCAGTACTTC.

This chain uses TRBV5-4 with TRBJ1-2, with a tentative D call TRBD1 (5 bases). V lost 4 bases, J lost 2 bases, and 15 bases lay in between. The V gene's germline CDR1 is SGHNT and CDR2 YYREEE (reference sequence). The CDR3 consists of 15 residues. The CDR3 DNA is TGTGCCAGCAGCAACCCCCGAGACAGCAACTATGGCTACACCTTC. This translates into CASSNPRDSNYGYTF. Supplemented by reference TRBV5-4 and TRBJ1-2, the full variable domain reads ETGVTQSPTHLIKTRGQQVTLRCSSQSGHNTVSWYQQALGQGPQFIFQYYREEENGRGNFPPRFSGLQFPNYSSELNVNALELDDSALYLCASSNPRDSNYGYTFGSGTRLTVV.